The 10 T cell receptor beta chains below all came from one sample that was sequenced in a study of blood T cell repertoires in COVID-19. Here immunoSEQ multiplex PCR was the method, and the copy in TCRdb shows in-frame clones only, minus some. The profile shows about 88,000 clones, less than 90% of them singletons. Sequencing was performed on peripheral blood. Receptors originate from a human donor in a cohort sampled during active COVID-19.

The chain couples TRBV5-1 to TRBJ2-3; D may be TRBD2 (6 bases). The CDR3 spans 16 residues. V was cut by 4 bases and J by 2 bases, with 17 bases left in between. Looked up from germline, CDR1 is SGHRS and CDR2 is YFSETQ. CDR3 protein: CASSVGGSGYTDTQYF. As DNA, the CDR3 is TGCGCCAGCAGCGTGGGTGGTAGCGGATACACAGATACGCAGTATTTT.

In this sample, this clone turned up once. V is TRBV5-1 and J is TRBJ2-3; D remains ambiguous. This CDR3 is built from 14 residues. Trimming stripped 0 bases from V and 4 bases from J, with 9 bases between. Germline values: CDR1 SGHRS, CDR2 YFSETQ. This CDR3 is CASSLARPSDTQYF. The CDR3 DNA follows: TGCGCCAGCAGCTTGGCGCGCCCCTCAGATACGCAGTATTTT.

The chain couples TRBV28 to TRBJ1-2; tentative D call: TRBD1 (5 bases). This CDR3 region has 13 residues. CDR1 and CDR2 (germline): MDHEN, SYDVKM. V dropped 11 bases and J dropped 7 bases, with 20 bases sitting between them. The chain's CDR3 is CAVGEGLVSGYTF. CDR3 nucleotides: TGTGCCGTGGGGGAGGGGCTAGTAAGTGGCTACACCTTC.

The chain couples TRBV28 to TRBJ2-1; D might be TRBD2 (6 bases). Germline loops: CDR1 MDHEN, CDR2 SYDVKM. Trimming removed 7 bases at V and 7 bases at J, with 20 bases between. The CDR3 is made up of 15 amino acids. The CDR3 bases are TGTGCCAGCAAACCCGGCGGGGACGGAGAGAATGAGCAGTTCTTC. This encodes CASKPGGDGENEQFF.

The chain links TRBV18 to TRBJ1-2; TRBD1 matches at 8 bases. CDR1 and CDR2 (germline): KGHSH, LQKENI. Trimming cost V 3 bases and J 2 bases; bases outside gene matches: 5. The CDR3 spans 15 residues. Here the CDR3 DNA reads TGTGCCAGCTCACCCGGACAGGGCTTAAACTATGGCTACACCTTC. Encoded protein: CASSPGQGLNYGYTF. The variable domain in full, with the rest retrieved from reference TRBV18 and TRBJ1-2, is NAGVMQNPRHLVRRRGQEARLRCSPMKGHSHVYWYRQLPEEGLKFMVYLQKENIIDESGMPKERFSAEFPKEGPSILRIQQVVRGDSAAYFCASSPGQGLNYGYTFGSGTRLTVV.

This CDR3 reads CASSYPGTGSYEQYF. In nucleotides, the CDR3 is TGTGCCAGCAGTTACCCCGGGACAGGGAGCTACGAGCAGTACTTC. The chain has TRBV6-6 and TRBJ2-7; 9 bases agree with TRBD1. Looked up from germline, CDR1 is MNHNY and CDR2 is SVGAGI (reference sequence). V shed 2 bases, J shed 3 bases, and the junction held 5 bases outside the gene matches. The CDR3 length is 15 residues.

The V and J genes are TRBV7-6 and TRBJ1-3; a weak D match, TRBD1 (5 bases). CDR1 and CDR2 (germline): SGHVS, FNYEAQ. V gave up 0 bases and J gave up 3 bases, with 15 bases separating them. The CDR3 runs 17 residues. The CDR3 DNA is TGTGCCAGCAGCTTAGCGGGCTATTCAAGGGGTGGAAACACCATATATTTT. Amino acids: CASSLAGYSRGGNTIYF.

CDR3 in amino acids: CALDSGNQPQHF. For the CDR3, the DNA is TGTGCCCTAGACAGTGGCAATCAGCCCCAGCATTTT. V gene TRBV30 combines with J gene TRBJ1-5, with a weak D call TRBD1 (5 bases). The CDR3 length is 12 residues. From germline, CDR1 is GTSNPN and CDR2 SVGIG (reference sequence). Trimming shortened V by 8 bases and J by 2 bases, and 10 bases separated the two germline ends.

V usage is TRBV9 and J usage is TRBJ2-2, with a possible D match to TRBD1 (6 bases). V gave up 2 bases and J gave up 1 base, with 12 bases separating them. CDR3 length: 16 residues. CDR1 and CDR2 (germline): SGDLS, YYNGEE. Here the CDR3 reads CASSVSGTRNTGELFF. The CDR3 bases are TGTGCCAGCAGCGTCTCCGGGACAAGGAACACCGGGGAGCTGTTTTTT. Together with reference TRBV9 and TRBJ2-2, the CDR3 gives the full variable domain: DSGVTQTPKHLITATGQRVTLRCSPRSGDLSVYWYQQSLDQGLQFLIQYYNGEERAKGNILERFSAQQFPDLHSELNLSSLELGDSALYFCASSVSGTRNTGELFFGEGSRLTVL.

The chain carries TRBV6-1 and TRBJ2-7; 10 bases match TRBD1. The CDR3 is 16 amino acids. V trimming: 4 bases; J trimming: 5 bases; junction bases outside the gene matches: 11. CDR1 MNHNS and CDR2 SASEGT come from the germline V gene. The CDR3 protein is CASSASGTGAGDEQYF. The CDR3 region has the DNA TGTGCCAGCAGTGCCAGTGGGACAGGGGCGGGGGACGAGCAGTACTTC.